A few counts support the clone carrying this T cell receptor beta chain. Its antigen remains unknown. The sample belongs to a study of T-cell reconstitution after alpha-beta-depleted transplantation in children. It was with unique molecular identifiers that the TCRbeta library was prepared. TCRdb analysed the PCR reads with MiXCR anew, one entry per CDR3 protein. This table has 45,000 to 70,000 distinct CDR3 sequences, 44% appearing once. Study findings and constraints: Several hundred expanded graft clones reportedly supplied alpha-beta T cells about two months after transplant. T-cell counts and diversity at one year following transplant were attributed mainly to newly produced T cells. Surviving recipient cells, namely T cells and thymic progenitors, were the source of high day-60 TCRbeta diversity in some patients.

This specimen consisted of PBMCs, mostly from graft donor cells, obtained 360 days after TCRalphabeta/CD19-depleted stem cell transplant. This TCR was sampled from a male patient younger than 18 who had a stem cell transplant for acute lymphoblastic leukemia, so the T cells may come from the graft donor.

In nucleotides, the CDR3 is TGCGCCAGCAGCCAAGAGATGACTAGCGGGTTCACAGATACGCAGTATTTT. It specifies CASSQEMTSGFTDTQYF. The chain is built from TRBV4-1 and TRBJ2-3; 10 positions match TRBD2. The ends lost 0 bases at V and 2 bases at J; junction bases unmatched: 5. This CDR3 region has 17 residues. Germline CDR1 reads MGHRA; CDR2 reads YSYEKL.